A selection of T cell receptor beta chains follows, all from one sample in a study of T-cell memory formation after mild COVID-19. TCRdb reprocessed the 5' RACE reads via MiXCR and lists one record per CDR3 protein. The sample lists about 450,000 distinct CDR3 sequences, 20% to 25% seen once, with around 13% in the top ten. Sequencing was performed on PBMCs or a T cell subset sorted from them (not recorded which). The receptors originated from an adult woman who had mild COVID-19 (a few samples of this study predate the infection). Cell type and time point are not known. Each CDR3 is given with its conserved first and last residue. D genes are given only for firm matches. Size tells how often a clone was seen (once, few, many) or the class of an expanded clone, and some rows leave it out.

>TRBV7-2|TRBJ1-3|.|TRBD1
CASSLGTGGTGNTIYF
TGTGCCAGCAGCTTAGGTACAGGGGGAACTGGAAACACCATATATTTT
>TRBV7-9|TRBJ2-1|.|TRBD2
CASSKPPGQFSGRRGGSEQFF
TGTGCCAGCAGCAAACCGCCGGGACAGTTTAGCGGGAGGCGAGGTGGGAGTGAGCAGTTCTTC
>TRBV5-1|TRBJ1-1|few|.
CASSPLLGEGQGTEAFF
TGCGCCAGCAGCCCCCTGTTGGGGGAGGGGCAGGGCACTGAAGCTTTCTTT
>TRBV25-1|TRBJ2-1|.|.
CASSDIPGSYNEQFF
TGTGCCAGCAGTGATATCCCAGGCTCCTACAATGAGCAGTTCTTC
>TRBV5-1|TRBJ2-3|.|.
CASSLGATGTDTQYF
TGCGCCAGCAGCTTGGGGGCGACAGGCACAGATACGCAGTATTTT
>TRBV4-3|TRBJ2-2|few|.
CASSQGRGKIGTGELFF
TGCGCCAGCAGCCAAGGGCGCGGGAAAATAGGCACCGGGGAGCTGTTTTTT
>TRBV4-1|TRBJ2-1|.|TRBD1
CASSLDRDEQFF
TGCGCCAGCAGCCTGGACAGGGATGAGCAGTTCTTC
>TRBV15|TRBJ1-4|.|.
CATSRDQREKLFF
TGTGCCACCAGCAGAGATCAACGAGAAAAACTGTTTTTT
>TRBV7-6|TRBJ1-1|.|TRBD1
CASSGYRGTEAFF
TGTGCCAGCAGCGGCTACAGGGGCACTGAAGCTTTCTTT
>TRBV6-6|TRBJ1-5|few|.
CASMNPVATQPQHF
TGTGCCAGCATGAACCCCGTGGCCACTCAGCCCCAGCATTTT
>TRBV6-5|TRBJ1-5|.|.
CASRRRGNGNQPQHF
TGTGCCAGCAGGCGGCGGGGAAATGGCAATCAGCCCCAGCATTTT
>TRBV3-2|TRBJ2-7|few|.
CASSQDRGSGSSYEQYF
TGTGCCAGCAGCCAAGATCGGGGTAGCGGTTCGTCCTACGAGCAGTACTTC
>TRBV18|TRBJ1-2|.|.
CASSPPAPSYGYTF
TGTGCCAGCTCACCACCGGCACCGTCGTATGGCTACACCTTC
>TRBV12-3/TRBV12-4|TRBJ2-2|few|.
CASSLAHGGNTGELFF
TGTGCCAGCAGCTTGGCCCACGGGGGGAACACCGGGGAGCTGTTTTTT
>TRBV4-2|TRBJ1-2|.|.
CASSLVGGSGGYTF
TGTGCCAGCAGCCTCGTCGGAGGTTCGGGTGGCTACACCTTC
>TRBV15|TRBJ2-1|.|TRBD2
CATSRGWTRSDNEQFF
TGTGCCACCAGCAGAGGCTGGACTAGATCCGACAATGAGCAGTTCTTC
>TRBV12-3/TRBV12-4|TRBJ2-2|.|.
CASSSSGSNTGELFF
TGTGCCAGCAGTTCCTCCGGGAGCAACACCGGGGAGCTGTTTTTT
>TRBV12-3/TRBV12-4|TRBJ2-1|.|TRBD2
CASRPGLAGREQFF
TGTGCCAGCAGACCGGGACTAGCGGGACGGGAGCAGTTCTTC
>TRBV3-1|TRBJ2-5|few|.
CASSQMETQYF
TGTGCCAGCAGCCAGATGGAGACCCAGTACTTC